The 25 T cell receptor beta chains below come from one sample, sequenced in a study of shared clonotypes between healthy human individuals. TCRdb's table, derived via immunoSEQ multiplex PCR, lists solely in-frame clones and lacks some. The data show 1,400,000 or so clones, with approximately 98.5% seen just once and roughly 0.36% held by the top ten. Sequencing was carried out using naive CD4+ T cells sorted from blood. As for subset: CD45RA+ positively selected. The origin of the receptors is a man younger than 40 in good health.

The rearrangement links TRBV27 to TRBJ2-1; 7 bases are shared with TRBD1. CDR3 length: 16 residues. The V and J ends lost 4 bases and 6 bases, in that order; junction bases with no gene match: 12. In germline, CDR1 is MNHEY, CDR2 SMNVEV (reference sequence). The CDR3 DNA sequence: TGTGCCAGCAGTTCCCGACAGGGATCGAAGTCCAATGAGCAGTTCTTC. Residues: CASSSRQGSKSNEQFF.

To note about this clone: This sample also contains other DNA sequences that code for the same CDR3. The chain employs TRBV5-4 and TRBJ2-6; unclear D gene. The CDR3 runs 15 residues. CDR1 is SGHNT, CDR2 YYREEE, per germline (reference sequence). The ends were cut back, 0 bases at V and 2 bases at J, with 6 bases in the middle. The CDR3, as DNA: TGTGCCAGCAGCTTGGCCGGAGCTGGGGCCAACGTCCTGACTTTC. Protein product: CASSLAGAGANVLTF.

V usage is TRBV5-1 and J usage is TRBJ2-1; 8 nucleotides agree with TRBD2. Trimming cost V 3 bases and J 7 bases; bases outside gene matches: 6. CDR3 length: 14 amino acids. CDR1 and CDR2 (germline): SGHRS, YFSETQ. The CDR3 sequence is CASSWGLVGNEQFF. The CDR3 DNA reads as TGCGCCAGCAGCTGGGGACTAGTGGGGAATGAGCAGTTCTTC.

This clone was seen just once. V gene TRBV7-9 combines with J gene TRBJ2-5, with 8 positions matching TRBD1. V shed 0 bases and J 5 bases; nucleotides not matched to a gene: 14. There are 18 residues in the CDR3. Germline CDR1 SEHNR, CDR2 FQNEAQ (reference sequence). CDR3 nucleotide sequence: TGTGCCAGCAGCTTAGCGGTCCCGGGACAGGTTAGAGGGGAGACCCAGTACTTC. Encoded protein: CASSLAVPGQVRGETQYF.

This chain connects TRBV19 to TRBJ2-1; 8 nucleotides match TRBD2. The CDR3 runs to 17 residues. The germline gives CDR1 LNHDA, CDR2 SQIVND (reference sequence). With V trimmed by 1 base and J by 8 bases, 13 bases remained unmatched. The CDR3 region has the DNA TGTGCCAGTAGTATAGGGATCCCCAGCGGGAGTAGCGATGAGCAGTTCTTC. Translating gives CASSIGIPSGSSDEQFF. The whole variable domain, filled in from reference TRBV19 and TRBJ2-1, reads DGGITQSPKYLFRKEGQNVTLSCEQNLNHDAMYWYRQDPGQGLRLIYYSQIVNDFQKGDIAEGYSVSREKKESFPLTVTSAQKNPTAFYLCASSIGIPSGSSDEQFFGPGTRLTVL.

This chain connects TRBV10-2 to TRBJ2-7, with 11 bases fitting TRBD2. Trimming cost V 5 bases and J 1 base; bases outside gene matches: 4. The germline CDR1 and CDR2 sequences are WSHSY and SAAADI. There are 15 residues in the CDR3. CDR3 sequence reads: CASSHSSGRSYEQYF. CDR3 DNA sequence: TGCGCCAGCAGTCACTCTAGCGGGAGGTCCTACGAGCAGTACTTC.

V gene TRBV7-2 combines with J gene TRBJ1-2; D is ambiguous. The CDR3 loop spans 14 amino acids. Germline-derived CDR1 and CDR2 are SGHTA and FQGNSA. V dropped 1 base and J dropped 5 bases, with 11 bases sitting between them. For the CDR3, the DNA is TGTGCCAGCAGCTTAGAGAAGGGCGGGTATGGCTACACCTTC. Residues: CASSLEKGGYGYTF.

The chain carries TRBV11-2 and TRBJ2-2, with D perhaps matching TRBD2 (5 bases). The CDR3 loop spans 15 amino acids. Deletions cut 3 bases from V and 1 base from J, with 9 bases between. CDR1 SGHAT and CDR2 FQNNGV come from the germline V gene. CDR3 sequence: CASSFGKQNTGELFF. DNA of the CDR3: TGTGCCAGCAGCTTCGGGAAACAGAACACCGGGGAGCTGTTTTTT.

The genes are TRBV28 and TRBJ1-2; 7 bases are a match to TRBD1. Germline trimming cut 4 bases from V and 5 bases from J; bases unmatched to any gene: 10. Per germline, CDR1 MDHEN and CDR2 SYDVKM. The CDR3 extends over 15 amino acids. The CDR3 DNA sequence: TGTGCCAGCAGTTACAATCAGGCAGGGGGGTATGGCTACACCTTC. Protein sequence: CASSYNQAGGYGYTF.

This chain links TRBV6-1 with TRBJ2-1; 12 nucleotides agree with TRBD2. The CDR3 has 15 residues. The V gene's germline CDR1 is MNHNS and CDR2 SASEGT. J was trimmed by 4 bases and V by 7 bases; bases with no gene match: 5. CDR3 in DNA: TGTGCCAGCAACCCGACTAGCGGGAGTTACAATGAGCAGTTCTTC. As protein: CASNPTSGSYNEQFF.

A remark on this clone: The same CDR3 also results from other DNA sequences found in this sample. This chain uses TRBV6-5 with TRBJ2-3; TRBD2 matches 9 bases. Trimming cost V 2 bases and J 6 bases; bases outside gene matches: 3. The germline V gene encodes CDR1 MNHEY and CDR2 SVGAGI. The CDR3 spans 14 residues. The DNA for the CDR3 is TGTGCCAGCAGTTACGGCGGGAGGGCCGATACGCAGTATTTT. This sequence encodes CASSYGGRADTQYF.

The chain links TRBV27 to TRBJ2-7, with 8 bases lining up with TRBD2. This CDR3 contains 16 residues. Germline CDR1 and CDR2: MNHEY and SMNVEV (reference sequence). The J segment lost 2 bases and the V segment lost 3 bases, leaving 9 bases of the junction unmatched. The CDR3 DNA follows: TGTGCCAGCAGTTTGACGAACGGGAGGGCCCCCTACGAGCAGTACTTC. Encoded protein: CASSLTNGRAPYEQYF.

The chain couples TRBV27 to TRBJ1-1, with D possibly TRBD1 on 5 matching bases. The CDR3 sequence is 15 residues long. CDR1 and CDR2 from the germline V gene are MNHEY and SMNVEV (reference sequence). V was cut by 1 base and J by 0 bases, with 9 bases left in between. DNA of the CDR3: TGTGCCAGCAGTTTATGGCGGGGGATGAACACTGAAGCTTTCTTT. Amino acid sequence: CASSLWRGMNTEAFF.

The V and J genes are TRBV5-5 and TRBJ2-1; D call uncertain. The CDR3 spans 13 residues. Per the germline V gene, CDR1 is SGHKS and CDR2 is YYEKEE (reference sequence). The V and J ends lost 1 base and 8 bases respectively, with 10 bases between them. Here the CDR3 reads CASSLIGLDEQFF. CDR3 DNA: TGTGCCAGCAGCTTGATCGGGTTGGATGAGCAGTTCTTC.

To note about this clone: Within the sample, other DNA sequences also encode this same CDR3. The CDR3 bases are TGTGCCAGCAGCTTAGGTAGGGCAGCTAATGAAAAACTGTTTTTT. It is translated as CASSLGRAANEKLFF. The chain recombines TRBV7-9 with TRBJ1-4; no reliable D call. This CDR3 is 15 amino acids long. Germline V gene data show CDR1 as SEHNR and CDR2 as FQNEAQ (reference sequence). Trimming cost V 1 base and J 3 bases, with 9 bases left between them.

CDR3 sequence: CASRQSNVLTF. In DNA form, the CDR3 reads TGTGCCAGCAGACAGTCCAACGTCCTGACTTTC. This chain links TRBV6-5 with TRBJ2-6, with D hard to call. V dropped 6 bases and J dropped 8 bases, with 5 bases sitting between them. The CDR3 runs to 11 residues. Germline CDR1 MNHEY, CDR2 SVGAGI.

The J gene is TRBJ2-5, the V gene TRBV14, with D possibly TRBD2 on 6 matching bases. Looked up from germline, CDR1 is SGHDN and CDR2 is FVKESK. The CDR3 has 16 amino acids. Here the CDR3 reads CGPPREKRAIQETQYF. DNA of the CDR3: TGTGGTCCCCCGCGCGAGAAGCGGGCAATCCAAGAGACCCAGTACTTC.

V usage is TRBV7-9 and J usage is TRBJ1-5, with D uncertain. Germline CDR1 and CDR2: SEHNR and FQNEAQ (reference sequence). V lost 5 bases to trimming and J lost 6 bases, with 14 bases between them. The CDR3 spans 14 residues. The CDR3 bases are TGTGCCAGCAGCCGCGGTGATGGGAGTCAGCCCCAGCATTTT. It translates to CASSRGDGSQPQHF.

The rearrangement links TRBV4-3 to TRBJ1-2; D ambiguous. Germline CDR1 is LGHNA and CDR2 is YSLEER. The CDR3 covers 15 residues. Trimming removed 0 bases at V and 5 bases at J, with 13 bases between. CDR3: CASSQDESGPYGYTF. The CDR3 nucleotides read TGCGCCAGCAGCCAAGATGAAAGCGGCCCATATGGCTACACCTTC.

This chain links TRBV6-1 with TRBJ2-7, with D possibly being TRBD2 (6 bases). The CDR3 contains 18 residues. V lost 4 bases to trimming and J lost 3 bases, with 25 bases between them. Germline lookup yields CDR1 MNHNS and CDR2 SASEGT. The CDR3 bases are TGTGCCAGCAGTGCGGGACTCCAAGGGGCCTCCCTCAACTACGAGCAGTACTTC. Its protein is CASSAGLQGASLNYEQYF.

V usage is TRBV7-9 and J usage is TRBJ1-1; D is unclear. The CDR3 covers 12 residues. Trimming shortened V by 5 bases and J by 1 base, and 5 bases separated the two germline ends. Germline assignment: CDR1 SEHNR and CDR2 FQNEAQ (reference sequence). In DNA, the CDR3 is TGTGCCAGCAGCCGTTGGAACACTGAAGCTTTCTTT. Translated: CASSRWNTEAFF.

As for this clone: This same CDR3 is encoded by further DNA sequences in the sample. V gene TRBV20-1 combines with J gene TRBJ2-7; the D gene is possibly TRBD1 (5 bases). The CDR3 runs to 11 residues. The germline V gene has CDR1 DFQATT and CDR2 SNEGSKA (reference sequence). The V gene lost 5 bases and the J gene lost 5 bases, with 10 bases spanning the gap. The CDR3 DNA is TGCAGTGCTCCAAGGGGTGACGAGCAGTACTTC. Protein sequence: CSAPRGDEQYF.

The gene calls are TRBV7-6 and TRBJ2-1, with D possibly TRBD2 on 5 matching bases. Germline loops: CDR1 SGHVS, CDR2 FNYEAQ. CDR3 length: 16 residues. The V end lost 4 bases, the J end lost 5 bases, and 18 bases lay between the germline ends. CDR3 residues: CASSSPWGSENNEQFF. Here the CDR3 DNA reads TGTGCCAGCAGCTCCCCTTGGGGTAGCGAGAACAATGAGCAGTTCTTC. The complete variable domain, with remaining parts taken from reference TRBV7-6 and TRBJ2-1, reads GAGVSQSPRYKVTKRGQDVALRCDPISGHVSLYWYRQALGQGPEFLTYFNYEAQQDKSGLPNDRFSAERPEGSISTLTIQRTEQRDSAMYRCASSSPWGSENNEQFFGPGTRLTVL.

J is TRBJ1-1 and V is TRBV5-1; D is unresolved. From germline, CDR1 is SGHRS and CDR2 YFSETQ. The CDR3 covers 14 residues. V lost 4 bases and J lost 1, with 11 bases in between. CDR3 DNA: TGCGCCAGCAGCCACGGACGGGAGAACACTGAAGCTTTCTTT. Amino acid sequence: CASSHGRENTEAFF.

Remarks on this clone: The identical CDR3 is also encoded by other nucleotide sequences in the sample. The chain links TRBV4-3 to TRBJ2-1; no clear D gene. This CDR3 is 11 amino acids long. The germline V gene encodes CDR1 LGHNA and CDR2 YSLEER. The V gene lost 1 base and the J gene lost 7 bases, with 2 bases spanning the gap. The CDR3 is CASSQGNEQFF. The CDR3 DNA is TGCGCCAGCAGCCAAGGAAATGAGCAGTTCTTC.